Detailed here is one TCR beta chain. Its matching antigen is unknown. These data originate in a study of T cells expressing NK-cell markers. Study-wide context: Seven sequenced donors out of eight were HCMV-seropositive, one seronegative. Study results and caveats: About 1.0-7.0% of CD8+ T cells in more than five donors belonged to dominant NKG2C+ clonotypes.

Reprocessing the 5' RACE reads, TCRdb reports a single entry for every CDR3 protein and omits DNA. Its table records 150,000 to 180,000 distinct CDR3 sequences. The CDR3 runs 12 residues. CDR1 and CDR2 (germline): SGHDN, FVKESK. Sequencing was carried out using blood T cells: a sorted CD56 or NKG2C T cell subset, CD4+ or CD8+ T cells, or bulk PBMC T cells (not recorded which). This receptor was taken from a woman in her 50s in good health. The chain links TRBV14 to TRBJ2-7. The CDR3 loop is CASSRTPNEQYF.